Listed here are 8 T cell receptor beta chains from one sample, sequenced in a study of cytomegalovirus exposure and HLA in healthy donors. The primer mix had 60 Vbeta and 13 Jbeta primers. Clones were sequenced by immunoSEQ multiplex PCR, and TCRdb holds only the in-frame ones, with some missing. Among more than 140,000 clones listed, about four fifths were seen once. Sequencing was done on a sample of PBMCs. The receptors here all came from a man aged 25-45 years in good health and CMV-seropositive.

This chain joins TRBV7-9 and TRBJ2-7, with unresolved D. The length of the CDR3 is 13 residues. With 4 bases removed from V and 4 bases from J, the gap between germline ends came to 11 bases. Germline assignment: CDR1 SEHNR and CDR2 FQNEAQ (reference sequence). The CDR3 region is CASSSLFNYEQYF. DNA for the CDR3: TGTGCCAGCAGCTCCCTCTTTAATTACGAGCAGTACTTC.

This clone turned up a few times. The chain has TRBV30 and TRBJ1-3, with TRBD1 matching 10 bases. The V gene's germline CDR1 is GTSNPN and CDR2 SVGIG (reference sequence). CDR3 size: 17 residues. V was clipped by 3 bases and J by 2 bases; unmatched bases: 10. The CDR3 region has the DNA TGTGCCTGGAGAGGGTTGACAGGGGGCGCGACTGGAAACACCATATATTTT. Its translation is CAWRGLTGGATGNTIYF. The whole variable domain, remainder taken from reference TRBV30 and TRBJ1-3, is SQTIHQWPATLVQPVGSPLSLECTVEGTSNPNLYWYRQAAGRGLQLLFYSVGIGQISSEVPQNLSASRPQDRQFILSSKKLLLSDSGFYLCAWRGLTGGATGNTIYFGEGSWLTVV.

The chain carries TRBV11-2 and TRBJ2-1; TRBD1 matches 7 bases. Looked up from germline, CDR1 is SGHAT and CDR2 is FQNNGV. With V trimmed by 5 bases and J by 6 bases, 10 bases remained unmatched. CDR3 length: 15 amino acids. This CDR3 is CASSPTGELGNEQFF. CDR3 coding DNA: TGTGCCAGCAGCCCTACAGGGGAGTTAGGCAATGAGCAGTTCTTC.

Here the CDR3 reads CASSLSQGGTEAFF. CDR3 coding DNA: TGTGCCAGCAGCTTATCTCAAGGCGGGACTGAAGCTTTCTTT. This chain connects TRBV7-2 to TRBJ1-1; no reliable D call. Germline loops: CDR1 SGHTA, CDR2 FQGNSA. The CDR3 is 14 amino acids. The V and J ends lost 2 bases and 5 bases respectively, with 12 bases between them.

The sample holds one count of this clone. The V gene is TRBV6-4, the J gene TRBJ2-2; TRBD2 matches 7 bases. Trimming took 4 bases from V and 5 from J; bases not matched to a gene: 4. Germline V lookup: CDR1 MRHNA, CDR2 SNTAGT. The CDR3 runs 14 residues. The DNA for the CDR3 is TGTGCCAGCAGTGTACTAGCGCGGACCGGGGAGCTGTTTTTT. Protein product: CASSVLARTGELFF.

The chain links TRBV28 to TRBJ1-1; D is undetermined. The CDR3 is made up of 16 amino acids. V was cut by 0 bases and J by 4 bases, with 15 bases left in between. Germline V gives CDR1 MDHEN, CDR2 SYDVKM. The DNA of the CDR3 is TGTGCCAGCAGTTTATGGAACCTTATCCCGGGCACTGAAGCTTTCTTT. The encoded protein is CASSLWNLIPGTEAFF.

This CDR3 reads CASSGGGPLHF. The CDR3 nucleotides are TGTGCCAGCAGTGGGGGAGGACCCCTCCACTTT. The chain has TRBV28 and TRBJ1-6; D may be TRBD1 (5 bases). The CDR3 contains 11 residues. V lost 5 bases to trimming and J lost 12 bases, with 8 bases between them. The germline V gene has CDR1 MDHEN and CDR2 SYDVKM. The full variable domain, rest sourced from reference TRBV28 and TRBJ1-6, is DVKVTQSSRYLVKRTGEKVFLECVQDMDHENMFWYRQDPGLGLRLIYFSYDVKMKEKGDIPEGYSVSREKKERFSLILESASTNQTSMYLCASSGGGPLHFGNGTRLTVT.

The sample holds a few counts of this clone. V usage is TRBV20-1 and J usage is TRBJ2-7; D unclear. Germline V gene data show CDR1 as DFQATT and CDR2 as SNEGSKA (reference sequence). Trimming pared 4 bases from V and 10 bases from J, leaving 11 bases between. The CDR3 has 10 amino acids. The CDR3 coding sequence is TGCAGTGCTACCATTGATAGTCAGTACTTC. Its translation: CSATIDSQYF.